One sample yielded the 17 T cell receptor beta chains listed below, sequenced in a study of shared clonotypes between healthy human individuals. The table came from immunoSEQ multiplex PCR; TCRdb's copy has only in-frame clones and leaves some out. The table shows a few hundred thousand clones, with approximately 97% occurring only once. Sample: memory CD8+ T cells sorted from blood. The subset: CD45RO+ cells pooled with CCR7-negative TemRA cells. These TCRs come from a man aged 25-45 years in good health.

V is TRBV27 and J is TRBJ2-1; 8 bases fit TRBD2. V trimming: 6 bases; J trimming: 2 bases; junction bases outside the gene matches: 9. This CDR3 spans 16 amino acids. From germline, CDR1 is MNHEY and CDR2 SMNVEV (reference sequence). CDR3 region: CASRLEAGATYNEQFF. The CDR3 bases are TGTGCCAGCAGGTTGGAAGCGGGAGCCACCTACAATGAGCAGTTCTTC.

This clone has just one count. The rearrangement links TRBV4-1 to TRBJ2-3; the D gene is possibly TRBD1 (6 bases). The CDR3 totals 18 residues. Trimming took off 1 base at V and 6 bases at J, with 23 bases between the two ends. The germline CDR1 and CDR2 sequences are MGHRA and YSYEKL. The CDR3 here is CASSQGLLFRGYYDTQYF. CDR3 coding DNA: TGCGCCAGCAGCCAAGGTCTATTGTTCAGGGGTTATTATGATACGCAGTATTTT.

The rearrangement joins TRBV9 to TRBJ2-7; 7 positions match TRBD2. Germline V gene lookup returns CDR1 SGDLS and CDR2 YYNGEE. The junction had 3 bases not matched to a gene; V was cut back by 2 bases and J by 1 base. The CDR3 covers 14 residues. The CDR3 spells CASSVSGRSYEQYF. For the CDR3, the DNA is TGTGCCAGCAGCGTGTCCGGGAGGTCCTACGAGCAGTACTTC. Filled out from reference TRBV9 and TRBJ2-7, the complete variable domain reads DSGVTQTPKHLITATGQRVTLRCSPRSGDLSVYWYQQSLDQGLQFLIQYYNGEERAKGNILERFSAQQFPDLHSELNLSSLELGDSALYFCASSVSGRSYEQYFGPGTRLTVT.

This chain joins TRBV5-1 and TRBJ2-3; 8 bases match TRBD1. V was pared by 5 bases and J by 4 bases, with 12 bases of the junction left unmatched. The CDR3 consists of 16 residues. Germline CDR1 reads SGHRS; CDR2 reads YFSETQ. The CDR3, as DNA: TGCGCCAGCAGTTTCCCGACAGGGGCGGTGGCAGATACGCAGTATTTT. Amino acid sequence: CASSFPTGAVADTQYF.

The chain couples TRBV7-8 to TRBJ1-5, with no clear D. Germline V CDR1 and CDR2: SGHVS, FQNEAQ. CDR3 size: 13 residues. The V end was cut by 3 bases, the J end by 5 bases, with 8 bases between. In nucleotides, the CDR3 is TGTGCCAGCAGCTTTAGGGAGGATCAGCCCCAGCATTTT. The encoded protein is CASSFREDQPQHF.

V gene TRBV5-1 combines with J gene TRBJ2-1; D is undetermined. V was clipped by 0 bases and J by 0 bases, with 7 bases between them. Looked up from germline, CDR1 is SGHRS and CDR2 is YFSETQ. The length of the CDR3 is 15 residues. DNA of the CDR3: TGCGCCAGCAGCTTGGTTAGGAGCTCCTACAATGAGCAGTTCTTC. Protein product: CASSLVRSSYNEQFF.

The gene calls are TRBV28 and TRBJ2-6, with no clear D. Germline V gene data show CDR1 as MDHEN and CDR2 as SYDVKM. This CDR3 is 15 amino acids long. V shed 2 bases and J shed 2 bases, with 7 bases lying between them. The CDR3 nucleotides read TGTGCCAGCAGTTTACAAGGGCCTGGGGCCAACGTCCTGACTTTC. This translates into CASSLQGPGANVLTF.

The CDR3: CASSLGTSVLYEQYF. CDR3 coding DNA: TGCGCCAGCAGCTTGGGGACTAGTGTTTTGTACGAGCAGTACTTC. The rearrangement uses TRBV5-1 and TRBJ2-7; 7 nucleotides agree with TRBD2. Per germline, CDR1 SGHRS and CDR2 YFSETQ. This CDR3 region has 15 residues. The V segment lost 0 bases and the J segment 4 bases; nucleotides outside the gene matches: 7.

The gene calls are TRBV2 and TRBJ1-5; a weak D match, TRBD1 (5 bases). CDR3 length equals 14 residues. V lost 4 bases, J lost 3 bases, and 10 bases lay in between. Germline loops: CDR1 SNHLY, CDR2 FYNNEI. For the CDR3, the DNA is TGTGCCAGCAGTGCTGGGGCAGCCAATCAGCCCCAGCATTTT. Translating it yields CASSAGAANQPQHF. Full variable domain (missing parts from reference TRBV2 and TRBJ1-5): EPEVTQTPSHQVTQMGQEVILRCVPISNHLYFYWYRQILGQKVEFLVSFYNNEISEKSEIFDDQFSVERPDGSNFTLKIRSTKLEDSAMYFCASSAGAANQPQHFGDGTRLSIL.

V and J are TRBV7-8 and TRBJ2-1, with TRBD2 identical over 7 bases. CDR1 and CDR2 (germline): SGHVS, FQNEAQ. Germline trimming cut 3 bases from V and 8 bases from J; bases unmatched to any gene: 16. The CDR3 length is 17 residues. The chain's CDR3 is CASSFSDVGGLWDEQFF. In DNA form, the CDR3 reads TGTGCCAGCAGCTTTTCCGATGTGGGAGGGCTCTGGGATGAGCAGTTCTTC.

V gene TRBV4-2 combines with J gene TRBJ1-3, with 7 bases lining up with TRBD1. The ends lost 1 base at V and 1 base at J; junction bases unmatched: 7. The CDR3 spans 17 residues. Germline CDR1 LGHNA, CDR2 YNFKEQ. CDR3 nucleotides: TGTGCCAGCAGCCAAGGGGGACTACAGGGGTCTGGAAACACCATATATTTT. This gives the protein CASSQGGLQGSGNTIYF.

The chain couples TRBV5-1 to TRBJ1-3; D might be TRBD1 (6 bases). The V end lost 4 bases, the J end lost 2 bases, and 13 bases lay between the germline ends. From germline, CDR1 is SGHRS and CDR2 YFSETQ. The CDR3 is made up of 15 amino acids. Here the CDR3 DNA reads TGCGCCAGCAGCGTTTCTACAGGGACTGGAAACACCATATATTTT. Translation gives CASSVSTGTGNTIYF.

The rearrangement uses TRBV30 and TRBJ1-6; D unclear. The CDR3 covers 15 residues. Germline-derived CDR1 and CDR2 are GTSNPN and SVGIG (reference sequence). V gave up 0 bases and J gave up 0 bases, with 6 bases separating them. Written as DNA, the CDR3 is TGTGCCTGGAGTGTACCGAGCTCCTATAATTCACCCCTCCACTTT. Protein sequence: CAWSVPSSYNSPLHF.

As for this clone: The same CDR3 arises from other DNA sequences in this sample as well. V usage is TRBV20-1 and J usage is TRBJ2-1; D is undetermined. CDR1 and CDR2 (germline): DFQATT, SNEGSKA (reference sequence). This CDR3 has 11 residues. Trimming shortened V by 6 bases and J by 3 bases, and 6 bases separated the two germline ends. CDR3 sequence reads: CSAKDYNEQFF. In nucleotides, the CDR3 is TGCAGTGCCAAGGACTACAATGAGCAGTTCTTC.

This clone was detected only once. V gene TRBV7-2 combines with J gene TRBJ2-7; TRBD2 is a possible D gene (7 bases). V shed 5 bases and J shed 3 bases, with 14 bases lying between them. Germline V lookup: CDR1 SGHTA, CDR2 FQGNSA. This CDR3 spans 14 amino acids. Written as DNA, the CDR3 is TGTGCCAGCAGCCCGAGGGGGACTAACTACGAGCAGTACTTC. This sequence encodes CASSPRGTNYEQYF.

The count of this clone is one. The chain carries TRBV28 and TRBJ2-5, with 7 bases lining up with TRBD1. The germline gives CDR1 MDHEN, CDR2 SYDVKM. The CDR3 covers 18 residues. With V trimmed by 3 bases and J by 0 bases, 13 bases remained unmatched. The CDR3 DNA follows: TGTGCCAGCAGTTTTCGGAAAGGGGGACAGACATACCAAGAGACCCAGTACTTC. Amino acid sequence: CASSFRKGGQTYQETQYF. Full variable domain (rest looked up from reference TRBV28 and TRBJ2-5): DVKVTQSSRYLVKRTGEKVFLECVQDMDHENMFWYRQDPGLGLRLIYFSYDVKMKEKGDIPEGYSVSREKKERFSLILESASTNQTSMYLCASSFRKGGQTYQETQYFGPGTRLLVL.

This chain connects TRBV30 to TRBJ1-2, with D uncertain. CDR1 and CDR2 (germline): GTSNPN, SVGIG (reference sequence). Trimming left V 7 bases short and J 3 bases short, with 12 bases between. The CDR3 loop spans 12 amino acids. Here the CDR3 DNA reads TGTGCCTCCAAAATCGGGGACTATGGCTACACCTTC. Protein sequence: CASKIGDYGYTF.